This T cell receptor (beta chain) was observed in a study of blood T cell repertoires in COVID-19. In the study overall: The samples span acute and convalescent COVID-19 from the United States, Italy and Spain. T cells, B-cell-depleted T cells, or PBMCs provided the cDNA or gDNA that served as material.

Germline V gene lookup returns CDR1 LNHDA and CDR2 SQIVND (reference sequence). The CDR3 is 11 residues long. Trimming stripped 6 bases from V and 6 bases from J, with 8 bases between. In the original processing: Amplification of reference gene primers provided the estimated nucleated cell counts. Data came from immunoSEQ multiplex PCR; TCRdb stores just in-frame clones and leaves some out. V and J calls and clone size are those listed in that table; D and trimming were worked out from the DNA. The sample lists over 60,000 clones, about 88% occurring once. This sequence was found in a man older than 75 with acute or convalescent COVID-19. The gene calls are TRBV19 and TRBJ1-1, with a possible D match to TRBD1 (6 bases). The specimen was peripheral blood. The CDR3 loop is CASSHRAEAFF. DNA of the CDR3: TGTGCCAGTAGCCACAGGGCTGAAGCTTTCTTT.